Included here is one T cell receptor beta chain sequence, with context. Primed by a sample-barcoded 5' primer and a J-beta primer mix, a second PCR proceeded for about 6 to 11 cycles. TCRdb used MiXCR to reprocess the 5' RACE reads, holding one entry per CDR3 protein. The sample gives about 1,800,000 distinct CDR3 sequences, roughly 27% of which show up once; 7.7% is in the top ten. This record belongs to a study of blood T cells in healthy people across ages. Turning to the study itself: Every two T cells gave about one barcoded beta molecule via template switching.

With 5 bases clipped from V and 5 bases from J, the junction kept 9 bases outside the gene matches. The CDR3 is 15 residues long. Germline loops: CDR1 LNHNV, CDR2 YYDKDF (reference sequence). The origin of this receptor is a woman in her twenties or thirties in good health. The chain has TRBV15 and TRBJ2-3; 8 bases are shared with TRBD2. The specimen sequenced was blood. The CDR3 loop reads CATSGPTSEGDTQYF. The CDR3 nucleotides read TGTGCCACCAGCGGCCCGACTAGCGAGGGAGATACGCAGTATTTT.